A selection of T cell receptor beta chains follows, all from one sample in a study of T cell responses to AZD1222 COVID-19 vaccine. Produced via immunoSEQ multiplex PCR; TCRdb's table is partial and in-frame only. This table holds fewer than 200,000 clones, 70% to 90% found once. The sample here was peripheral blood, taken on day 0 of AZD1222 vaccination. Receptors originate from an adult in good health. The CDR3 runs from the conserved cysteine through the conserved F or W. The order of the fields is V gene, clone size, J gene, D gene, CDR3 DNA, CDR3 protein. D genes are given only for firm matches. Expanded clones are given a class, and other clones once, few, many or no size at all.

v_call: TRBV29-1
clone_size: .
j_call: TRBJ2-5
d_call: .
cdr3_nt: TGCAGCGTTGTGGCAGGGGAGGTGACCCAGTACTTC
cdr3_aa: CSVVAGEVTQYF

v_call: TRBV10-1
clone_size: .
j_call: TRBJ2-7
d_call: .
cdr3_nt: TGCGCCAGCAGTTTCAGCGGTTCCTACGAGCAGTACTTC
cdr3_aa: CASSFSGSYEQYF

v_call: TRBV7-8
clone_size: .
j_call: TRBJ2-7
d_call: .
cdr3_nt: TGTGCCAGCACCGGGTCCTACGAGCAGTACTTC
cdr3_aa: CASTGSYEQYF

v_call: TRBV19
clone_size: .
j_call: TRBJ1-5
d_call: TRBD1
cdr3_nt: TGTGCCAGTAGTTCGGGGACAGCCCTATGGGATCAGCCCCAGCATTTT
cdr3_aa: CASSSGTALWDQPQHF

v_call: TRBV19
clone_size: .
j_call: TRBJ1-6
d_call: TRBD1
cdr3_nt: TGTGCCAGTACCCCGGACAGGGTTCGCTCACCCCTCCACTTT
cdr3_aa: CASTPDRVRSPLHF

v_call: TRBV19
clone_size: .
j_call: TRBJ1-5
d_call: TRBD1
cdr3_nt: TGTGCCAGTAGGGCCGGGACAGGGGGCGGACAGCCCCAGCATTTT
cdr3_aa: CASRAGTGGGQPQHF

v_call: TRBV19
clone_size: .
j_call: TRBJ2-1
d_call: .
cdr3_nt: TGTGCCAGTAGGAGGGACGGGACTGGCCTTCGTAATGAGCAGTTCTTC
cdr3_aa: CASRRDGTGLRNEQFF

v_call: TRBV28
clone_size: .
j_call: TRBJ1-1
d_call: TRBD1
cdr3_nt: TGTGCCAGCAGTTTAATACAGGGGAAGGGCAGGACTGAAGCTTTCTTT
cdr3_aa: CASSLIQGKGRTEAFF

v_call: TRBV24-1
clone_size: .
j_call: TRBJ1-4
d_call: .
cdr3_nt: TGTGCCACCAGTGAAGCACCGGGGGAAAAACTGTTTTTT
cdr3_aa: CATSEAPGEKLFF

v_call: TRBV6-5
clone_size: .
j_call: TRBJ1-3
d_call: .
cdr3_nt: TGTGCCAGCACCGATACATCGCTCTCTGGAAACACCATATATTTT
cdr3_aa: CASTDTSLSGNTIYF

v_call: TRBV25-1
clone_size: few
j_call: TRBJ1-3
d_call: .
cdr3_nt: TGTGCCAGCAGTGATAAGAGAAACACCATATATTTT
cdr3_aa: CASSDKRNTIYF

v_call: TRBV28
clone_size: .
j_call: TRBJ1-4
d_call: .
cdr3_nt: TGTGCCATCACTACGGGCCTCAAGATTGGTTATGAAAAACTGTTTTTT
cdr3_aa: CAITTGLKIGYEKLFF

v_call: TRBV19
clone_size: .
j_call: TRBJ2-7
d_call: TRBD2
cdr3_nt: TGTGCCAGTACCCCCGGGGGAGGGGCCGACGAGCAGTACTTC
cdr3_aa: CASTPGGGADEQYF

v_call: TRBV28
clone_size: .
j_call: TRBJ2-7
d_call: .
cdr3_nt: TGTGCCAGCAGCCTCCTTCCAGACGCTGGCTACGAGCAGTACTTC
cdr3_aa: CASSLLPDAGYEQYF

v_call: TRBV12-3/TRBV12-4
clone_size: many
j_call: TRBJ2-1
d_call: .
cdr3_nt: TGTGCCAGCAGACATAATAGCTCCAATGAGCAGTTCTTC
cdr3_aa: CASRHNSSNEQFF

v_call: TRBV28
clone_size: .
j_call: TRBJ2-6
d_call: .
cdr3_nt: TGTGCCAGCAGTCCGCCGGCCCAACTCACTCCCGGGGCCAACGTCCTGACTTTC
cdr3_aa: CASSPPAQLTPGANVLTF

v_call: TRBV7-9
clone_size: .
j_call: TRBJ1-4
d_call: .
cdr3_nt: TGTGCCAGCAGCCCAGGGGCGTTCAATGAAAAACTGTTTTTT
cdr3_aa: CASSPGAFNEKLFF

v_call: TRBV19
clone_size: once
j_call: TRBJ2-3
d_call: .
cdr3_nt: TGTGCCAGTAGTATATTGGAGGGGGGAGATACGCAGTATTTT
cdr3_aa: CASSILEGGDTQYF

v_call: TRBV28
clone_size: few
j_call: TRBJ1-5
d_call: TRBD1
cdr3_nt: TGTGCCTCCCGATGGGGACAGGTCTTCAATCAGCCCCAGCATTTT
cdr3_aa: CASRWGQVFNQPQHF

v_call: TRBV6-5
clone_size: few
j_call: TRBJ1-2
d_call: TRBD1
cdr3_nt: TGTGCCAGTTGGGACCGGACAGGGGGTACCTATGGCTACACCTTC
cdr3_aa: CASWDRTGGTYGYTF

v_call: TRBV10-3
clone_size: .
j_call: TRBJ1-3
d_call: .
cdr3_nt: TGTGCCATCAGTGAGGTGGGAGTCTCTGGAAACACCATATATTTT
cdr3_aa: CAISEVGVSGNTIYF

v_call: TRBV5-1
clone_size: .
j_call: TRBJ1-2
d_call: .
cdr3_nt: TGCGCCAGCACGTCGGGAGGGGGCTATGGCTACACCTTC
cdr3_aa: CASTSGGGYGYTF

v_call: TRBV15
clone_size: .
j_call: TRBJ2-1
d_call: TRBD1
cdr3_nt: TGTGCCACCAGCAGAGCCGCCGACAGGGCGCGCAATGAGCAGTTCTTC
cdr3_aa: CATSRAADRARNEQFF

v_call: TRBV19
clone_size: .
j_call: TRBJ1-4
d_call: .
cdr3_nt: TGTGCCAGTAGTATACGCCCCCCGCCAGGGCTGATTGAAAAACTGTTTTTT
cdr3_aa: CASSIRPPPGLIEKLFF

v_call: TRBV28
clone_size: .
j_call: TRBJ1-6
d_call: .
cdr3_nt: TGTGCCAGCAGTCTTCATTCACCCCTCCACTTT
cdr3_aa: CASSLHSPLHF

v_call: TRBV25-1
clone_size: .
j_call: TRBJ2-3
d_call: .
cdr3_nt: TGTGCCAGCAGTTGGACTGTCACAGATACGCAGTATTTT
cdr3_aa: CASSWTVTDTQYF

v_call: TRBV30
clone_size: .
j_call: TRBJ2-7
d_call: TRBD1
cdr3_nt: TGTGCCTGGAGTGTTTTGACAGGGAACGAGCAGTACTTC
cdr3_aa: CAWSVLTGNEQYF

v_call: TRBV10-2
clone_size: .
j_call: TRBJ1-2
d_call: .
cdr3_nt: TGCGCCAGCCGGACAGACTCCTATGGCTACACCTTC
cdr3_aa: CASRTDSYGYTF

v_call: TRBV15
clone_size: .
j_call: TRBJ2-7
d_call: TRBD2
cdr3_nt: TGTGCCACCAGCGGCGGGAGCCCCTACGAGCAGTACTTC
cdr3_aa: CATSGGSPYEQYF

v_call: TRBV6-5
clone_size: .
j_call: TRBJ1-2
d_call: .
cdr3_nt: TGTGCCAGCAGCAACGACTGGGGGAGCGGCTACACCTTC
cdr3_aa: CASSNDWGSGYTF

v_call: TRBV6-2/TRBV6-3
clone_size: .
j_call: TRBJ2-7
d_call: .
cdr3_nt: TGTGCCAGCAGTTCGCGGTTACGCAGCTCCTACGAGCAGTACTTC
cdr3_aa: CASSSRLRSSYEQYF

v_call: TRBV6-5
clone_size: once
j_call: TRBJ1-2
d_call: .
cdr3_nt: TGTGCCAGCAGTTCCCCTGGGAGGGACTATGGCTACACCTTC
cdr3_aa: CASSSPGRDYGYTF

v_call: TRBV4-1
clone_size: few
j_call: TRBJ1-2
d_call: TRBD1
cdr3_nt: TGCGCCAGCAGCCAAGGAGGTGGGACAGTCAGATCGGGGACCTTC
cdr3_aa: CASSQGGGTVRSGTF

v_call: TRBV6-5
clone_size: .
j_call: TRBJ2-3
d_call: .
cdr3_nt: TGTGCCAGCAGTTACTCGACTCTAACCACAGATACGCAGTATTTT
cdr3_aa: CASSYSTLTTDTQYF

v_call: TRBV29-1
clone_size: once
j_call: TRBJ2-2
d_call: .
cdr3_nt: TGCAGCGTCCACTTCCGGGAGCTGAACACCGGGGAGCTGTTTTTT
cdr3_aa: CSVHFRELNTGELFF

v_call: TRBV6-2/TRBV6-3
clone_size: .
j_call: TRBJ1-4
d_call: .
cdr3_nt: TGTGCCAGCAGTTACTCACTCCAGGCGGGACTGTTTTTT
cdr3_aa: CASSYSLQAGLFF

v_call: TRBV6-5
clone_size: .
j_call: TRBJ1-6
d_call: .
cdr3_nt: TGTGCCAGCAGTACCACTAAGGAAGGGGTTTCACCCCTCCACTTT
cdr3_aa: CASSTTKEGVSPLHF

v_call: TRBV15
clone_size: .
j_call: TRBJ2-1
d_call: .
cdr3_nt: TGTGCCACCAGCGGATTAGCTAGGTCTTCTGAGCAGTTCTTC
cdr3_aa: CATSGLARSSEQFF

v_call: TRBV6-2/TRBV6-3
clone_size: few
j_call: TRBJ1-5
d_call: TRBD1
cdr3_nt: TGTGCCAGCAGTTACGGGACAGGGAGAATCGGCAATCAGCCCCAGCATTTT
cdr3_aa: CASSYGTGRIGNQPQHF

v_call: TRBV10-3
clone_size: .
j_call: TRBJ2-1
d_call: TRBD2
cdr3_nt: TGTGCCATCAGTGAGTCGGGGACTAGCGGGGTGGCCTTCTTC
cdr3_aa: CAISESGTSGVAFF

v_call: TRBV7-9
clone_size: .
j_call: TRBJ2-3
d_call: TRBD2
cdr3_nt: TGTGCCAGCAGCTTGCCCGGGACTAGCGGGAGAGATACGCAGTATTTT
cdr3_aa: CASSLPGTSGRDTQYF

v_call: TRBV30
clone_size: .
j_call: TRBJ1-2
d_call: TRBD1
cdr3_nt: TGTGCCTGGAGTGAGGGGGCTGAAGGCTACACCTTC
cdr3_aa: CAWSEGAEGYTF

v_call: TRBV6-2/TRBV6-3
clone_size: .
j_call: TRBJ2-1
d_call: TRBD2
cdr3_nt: TGTGCCAGCAGCGGGGGGATTTACAATGAGCAGTTCTTC
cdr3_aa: CASSGGIYNEQFF

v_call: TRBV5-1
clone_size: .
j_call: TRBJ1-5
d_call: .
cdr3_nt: TGCGCCAGCAGCTTGGAGCCGGGGCGGGAAGGTCAGCCCCAGCATTTT
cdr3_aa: CASSLEPGREGQPQHF

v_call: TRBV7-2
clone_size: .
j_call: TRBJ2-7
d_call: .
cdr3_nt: TGTGCCAGCAGCCCTTATTCATCTTTAAGCTCCTACGAGCAGTACTTC
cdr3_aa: CASSPYSSLSSYEQYF

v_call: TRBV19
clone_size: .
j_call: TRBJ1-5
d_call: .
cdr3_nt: TGTGCCAGTACCCGATCGGGTGCGAGCACGGTGAAGCCCCAGCATTTT
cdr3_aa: CASTRSGASTVKPQHF

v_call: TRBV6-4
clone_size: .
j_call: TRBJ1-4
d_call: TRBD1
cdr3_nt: TGTGCCAGCAGTGACCCTTCGGGGAGGGACAGGGGGCTGACTAATGAAAAACTGTTTTTT
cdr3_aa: CASSDPSGRDRGLTNEKLFF

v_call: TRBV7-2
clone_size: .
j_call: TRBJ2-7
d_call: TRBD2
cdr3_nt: TGTGCCAGCAGCTTAGGAATGGCGGGGGGGTTAGACGAGCAGTACTTC
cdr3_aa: CASSLGMAGGLDEQYF

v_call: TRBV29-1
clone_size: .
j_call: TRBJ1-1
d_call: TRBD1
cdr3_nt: TGCAGCGGGGCGGACAGGGGGTTTGTGTACACTGAAGCTTTCTTT
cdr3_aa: CSGADRGFVYTEAFF

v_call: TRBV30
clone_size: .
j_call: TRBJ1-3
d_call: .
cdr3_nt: TGTGCCTCGAAGGCCGACTCTGGAAACACCATATATTTT
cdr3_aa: CASKADSGNTIYF

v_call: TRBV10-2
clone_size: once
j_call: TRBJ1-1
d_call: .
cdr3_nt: TGCGCCAGCAGAGCGGACTGGAACACTGAAGCTTTCTTT
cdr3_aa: CASRADWNTEAFF

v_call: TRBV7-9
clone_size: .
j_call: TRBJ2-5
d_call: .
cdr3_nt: TGTGCCAGCAGCAAGTACCAAGAGACCCAGTACTTC
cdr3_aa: CASSKYQETQYF

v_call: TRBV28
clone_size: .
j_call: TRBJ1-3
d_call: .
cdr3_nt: TGTGCCAGCAGGTCTGGGGGACGGTTCTCTGGAAACACCATATATTTT
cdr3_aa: CASRSGGRFSGNTIYF

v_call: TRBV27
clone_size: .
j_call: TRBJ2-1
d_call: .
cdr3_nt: TGTGCCAGCAGTTCACACCTTAGGCCCTACAATGAGCAGTTCTTC
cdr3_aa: CASSSHLRPYNEQFF

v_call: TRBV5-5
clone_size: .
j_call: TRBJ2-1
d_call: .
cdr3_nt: TGTGCCAGCATCAATGTCGGGGCGGGATGGGGATTTGAGCAGTTCTTC
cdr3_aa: CASINVGAGWGFEQFF

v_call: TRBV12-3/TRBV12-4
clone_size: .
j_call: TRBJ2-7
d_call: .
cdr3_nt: TGTGCCAGCAGTTTAGCTAGTGATTACGAGCAGTACTTC
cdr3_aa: CASSLASDYEQYF

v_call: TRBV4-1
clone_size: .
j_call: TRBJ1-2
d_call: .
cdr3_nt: TGCGCCAGCAGCCCGACGGGACTAACAGCTAACTATGGCTACACCTTC
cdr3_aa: CASSPTGLTANYGYTF

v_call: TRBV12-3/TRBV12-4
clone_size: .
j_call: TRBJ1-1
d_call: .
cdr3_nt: TGTGCCAGCAGTTTCTCCGTAAACACTGAAGCTTTCTTT
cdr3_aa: CASSFSVNTEAFF

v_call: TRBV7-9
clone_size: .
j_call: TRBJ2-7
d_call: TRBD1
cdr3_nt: TGTGCCAGCAGCTCCAGGGACAGGTCGAACCGGTACGAGCAGTACTTC
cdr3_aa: CASSSRDRSNRYEQYF